This TCR beta chain was sequenced for a study of T-cell memory formation after mild COVID-19. Study summary: TCR clusters mostly belonged to single donors.

The study, taken as a whole, reports: Clones contracting across day 15 to 85 had a balanced CD4/CD8 profile; later expanding clones leaned CD4+.

Constant-segment primers and 5'RACE yielded cDNA libraries for TCR alpha and TCR beta, each carrying sample barcodes and UMIs. TCRdb reanalysed the 5' RACE reads using MiXCR and keeps one entry per CDR3 protein. The table has about 560,000 distinct CDR3 sequences, 17% seen once. The CDR3 runs 13 residues. With 8 bases removed from V and 4 bases from J, the gap between germline ends came to 14 bases. In germline, CDR1 is SGHNT, CDR2 YENEEA. A note on this clonotype: The antigen remains unidentified.

J is TRBJ2-5 and V is TRBV11-3; D unresolved. The material sequenced was PBMCs or a T cell subset sorted from them (not recorded which). This receptor was identified in an adult woman who had mild COVID-19 (a few samples of this study predate the infection). Cell type and time point are not known. The CDR3 nucleotides are TGTGCCAGCCACCCCCGAAGAGGAGAGACCCAGTACTTC. The encoded protein is CASHPRRGETQYF.